Presented here are 27 T cell receptor beta chains from one specimen sequenced in a study of Ad26.COV2.S vaccination and SARS-CoV-2 variants. Sequencing used immunoSEQ multiplex PCR; TCRdb keeps in-frame clones, though not all of them. Of about 350,000 clones in the sample, roughly 91% were seen once. Treatment in this sample: approximately 18 received Ad26.COV2.S at low or high dose, single or two shots; roughly five received placebo; per-sample allocation not given. Specimen acquisition occurred on day 63 following the initial vaccine or placebo injection. This material consisted of peripheral blood, taken in a trial of Ad26.COV2.S vaccine versus placebo. Source of these receptors: a person aged 18-60 years who received the Ad26.COV2.S COVID-19 vaccine or a placebo.

This clone was recorded a few times. The chain carries TRBV7-9 and TRBJ1-2; D perhaps matches TRBD1 (5 bases). The CDR3 spans 14 residues. CDR1 is SEHNR and CDR2 is FQNEAQ in the germline V gene (reference sequence). With 3 bases removed from V and 0 bases from J, the gap between germline ends came to 8 bases. The CDR3 DNA reads TGTGCCAGCAGCTTGGGGCCGTCTAACTATGGCTACACCTTC. Protein product: CASSLGPSNYGYTF. Full variable domain (outside the CDR3, taken from reference TRBV7-9 and TRBJ1-2): DTGVSQNPRHKITKRGQNVTFRCDPISEHNRLYWYRQTLGQGPEFLTYFQNEAQLEKSRLLSDRFSAERPKGSFSTLEIQRTEQGDSAMYLCASSLGPSNYGYTFGSGTRLTVV.

This chain joins TRBV19 and TRBJ1-5; D unresolved. V was trimmed by 4 bases and J by 0 bases, leaving 10 bases between them. CDR1 is LNHDA, CDR2 SQIVND, per germline (reference sequence). The CDR3 contains 15 residues. CDR3 nucleotides: TGTGCCAGTAGTACTGAACTCTATAGCAATCAGCCCCAGCATTTT. Protein product: CASSTELYSNQPQHF.

CDR3 residues: CASSPSGTGGDEQYF. CDR3 DNA sequence: TGTGCCAGCAGCCCGTCCGGGACAGGGGGCGACGAGCAGTACTTC. The chain recombines TRBV5-4 with TRBJ2-7; 12 nucleotides agree with TRBD1. The V and J ends lost 4 bases and 5 bases, in that order; junction bases with no gene match: 7. CDR1 is SGHNT and CDR2 is YYREEE in the germline V gene (reference sequence). The CDR3 is 15 residues long.

V and J are TRBV4-1 and TRBJ1-5; 8 positions match TRBD1. CDR3 length: 15 amino acids. Germline values: CDR1 MGHRA, CDR2 YSYEKL. The V segment lost 4 bases and the J segment 7 bases; nucleotides outside the gene matches: 9. The CDR3 DNA sequence: TGCGCCAGCAGCCTAGGACAGGGTGTTCGGCAGCCCCAGCATTTT. Its protein product is CASSLGQGVRQPQHF.

This clone was detected once. The chain carries TRBV27 and TRBJ2-7; 7 nucleotides agree with TRBD1. The CDR3 is 13 amino acids. Per the germline V gene, CDR1 is MNHEY and CDR2 is SMNVEV (reference sequence). J gave up 6 bases and V 0 bases, and 2 bases lay outside the gene matches. The CDR3 region has the DNA TGTGCCAGCAGTTTATCGAGGGGGCCCGAGCAGTACTTC. Its translation is CASSLSRGPEQYF.

The chain couples TRBV6-2 or TRBV6-3 to TRBJ2-7, with 12 bases aligning to TRBD2. The CDR3 is 16 amino acids. The V segment lost 5 bases and the J segment 0 bases; nucleotides outside the gene matches: 5. In germline, CDR1 is MNHEY, CDR2 SVGEGT. The CDR3 is CASSGTSGFSSYEQYF. The CDR3 DNA reads as TGTGCCAGCAGTGGGACTAGCGGGTTTAGCTCCTACGAGCAGTACTTC.

The chain's CDR3 is CASSLGAGGTQPQHF. CDR3 DNA: TGTGCCAGCAGCTTGGGTGCAGGGGGAACTCAGCCCCAGCATTTT. The rearrangement uses TRBV28 and TRBJ1-5, with 7 nucleotides matching TRBD1. Germline values: CDR1 MDHEN, CDR2 SYDVKM. The CDR3 is made up of 15 amino acids. The junction had 11 bases not matched to a gene; V was cut back by 6 bases and J by 6 bases.

The chain recombines TRBV25-1 with TRBJ1-4; D possibly corresponds to TRBD1 (6 bases). With 5 bases removed from V and 7 bases from J, the gap between germline ends came to 11 bases. This CDR3 comprises 13 residues. Germline V gene data show CDR1 as MGHDK and CDR2 as SYGVNS. The CDR3 region is CASSSQGTEKLFF. The DNA of the CDR3 is TGTGCCAGCAGTAGTCAGGGGACTGAAAAACTGTTTTTT.

This rearrangement joins TRBV19 to TRBJ2-7, with a tentative D call TRBD1 (6 bases). The germline V gene encodes CDR1 LNHDA and CDR2 SQIVND (reference sequence). The V end was cut by 7 bases, the J end by 0 bases, with 13 bases between. The CDR3 sequence is 14 residues long. CDR3 sequence reads: CASKETGDSYEQYF. CDR3 nucleotide sequence: TGTGCCAGTAAGGAGACAGGAGACTCCTACGAGCAGTACTTC.

In DNA, the CDR3 is TGTGCCGACACAGGGGTAATGAACACTGAAGCTTTCTTT. As protein: CADTGVMNTEAFF. The chain combines TRBV7-5 with TRBJ1-1; the D call in the table, TRBD1, was not verified against the DNA. TRBV7-5 is listed as a pseudogene. This CDR3 has 13 residues.

The chain carries TRBV29-1 and TRBJ1-1, with 9 positions matching TRBD1. With 7 bases clipped from V and 4 bases from J, the junction kept 7 bases outside the gene matches. Germline values: CDR1 SQVTM, CDR2 ANQGSEA. The CDR3 is made up of 13 amino acids. The CDR3 is CSGRTGAGTEAFF. The CDR3 DNA is TGCAGCGGCCGGACAGGGGCGGGCACTGAAGCTTTCTTT.

This chain links TRBV6-2 or TRBV6-3 with TRBJ2-3, with a possible D match to TRBD2 (7 bases). The CDR3 loop spans 14 amino acids. Per germline, CDR1 MNHEY and CDR2 SVGEGT. The V end lost 2 bases, the J end lost 4 bases, and 10 bases lay between the germline ends. The CDR3 nucleotides are TGTGCCAGCAGTTACGGGGGGGGCGCAGATACGCAGTATTTT. Its translation is CASSYGGGADTQYF.

The gene calls are TRBV28 and TRBJ1-5, with no clear D. The CDR3 has 17 residues. V was trimmed by 6 bases and J by 0 bases, leaving 18 bases between them. Germline V gives CDR1 MDHEN, CDR2 SYDVKM. This CDR3 reads CASRYSGPANSNQPQHF. The CDR3 region has the DNA TGTGCCAGCAGGTACTCTGGTCCGGCAAATAGCAATCAGCCCCAGCATTTT.

The CDR3 loop reads CSVENREAGAFYEQYF. CDR3 bases: TGCAGCGTTGAAAATAGGGAAGCGGGAGCCTTCTACGAGCAGTACTTC. The chain couples TRBV29-1 to TRBJ2-7; TRBD2 matches 8 bases. The V and J ends lost 2 bases and 3 bases, in that order; junction bases with no gene match: 12. From germline, CDR1 is SQVTM and CDR2 ANQGSEA. The CDR3 runs 16 residues.

The DNA for the CDR3 is TGTGCCAGTAGTAAGGGACTAGCGGAGACTACCTACGAGCAGTACTTC. It specifies CASSKGLAETTYEQYF. The chain carries TRBV19 and TRBJ2-7, with 11 bases fitting TRBD2. The CDR3 is 16 residues long. Per germline, CDR1 LNHDA and CDR2 SQIVND (reference sequence). J lost 2 bases, V lost 4 bases, and 7 bases had no gene match. Full variable domain (missing parts from reference TRBV19 and TRBJ2-7): DGGITQSPKYLFRKEGQNVTLSCEQNLNHDAMYWYRQDPGQGLRLIYYSQIVNDFQKGDIAEGYSVSREKKESFPLTVTSAQKNPTAFYLCASSKGLAETTYEQYFGPGTRLTVT.

This clone came up once. The V gene is TRBV6-2 or TRBV6-3, the J gene TRBJ1-1, with TRBD1 matching 7 bases. The germline V gene encodes CDR1 MNHEY and CDR2 SVGEGT. With 3 bases clipped from V and 0 bases from J, the junction kept 10 bases outside the gene matches. The CDR3 totals 17 residues. The CDR3 protein is CASSYAYDRVMNTEAFF. The CDR3 DNA reads TGTGCCAGCAGTTATGCATACGACAGGGTAATGAACACTGAAGCTTTCTTT.

The rearrangement links TRBV10-3 to TRBJ2-1; no definite D call. V lost 4 bases and J lost 0, with 13 bases in between. The CDR3 loop spans 16 amino acids. CDR1 is ENHRY, CDR2 SYGVKD, per germline. CDR3: CAISVGSESSYNEQFF. As DNA, the CDR3 is TGTGCCATCAGTGTTGGATCCGAAAGCTCCTACAATGAGCAGTTCTTC.

The chain recombines TRBV5-1 with TRBJ2-2; D is unresolved. Germline V gene data show CDR1 as SGHRS and CDR2 as YFSETQ. This CDR3 has 16 amino acids. V was cut by 0 bases and J by 0 bases, with 9 bases left in between. CDR3 nucleotides: TGCGCCAGCAGCTTGGAACAGACCACGAACACCGGGGAGCTGTTTTTT. Translation: CASSLEQTTNTGELFF. Drawing the rest from reference TRBV5-1 and TRBJ2-2, the complete variable domain is KAGVTQTPRYLIKTRGQQVTLSCSPISGHRSVSWYQQTPGQGLQFLFEYFSETQRNKGNFPGRFSGRQFSNSRSEMNVSTLELGDSALYLCASSLEQTTNTGELFFGEGSRLTVL.

This clone was seen only a few times. This chain connects TRBV2 to TRBJ2-6; unclear D gene. Trimming left V 4 bases short and J 0 bases short, with 4 bases between. The CDR3 totals 14 residues. CDR1 and CDR2 (germline): SNHLY, FYNNEI. This chain's CDR3 is CASSVSSGANVLTF. The DNA for the CDR3 is TGTGCCAGCAGTGTGAGCTCTGGGGCCAACGTCCTGACTTTC. Full variable domain (outside the CDR3, taken from reference TRBV2 and TRBJ2-6): EPEVTQTPSHQVTQMGQEVILRCVPISNHLYFYWYRQILGQKVEFLVSFYNNEISEKSEIFDDQFSVERPDGSNFTLKIRSTKLEDSAMYFCASSVSSGANVLTFGAGSRLTVL.

This chain connects TRBV7-6 to TRBJ2-3; possibly TRBD2 for D (6 bases). The V gene lost 0 bases and the J gene lost 1 base, with 11 bases spanning the gap. CDR1 is SGHVS and CDR2 is FNYEAQ in the germline V gene. CDR3 length: 16 residues. The CDR3 sequence is CASSLAASAGTDTQYF. The CDR3 nucleotides read TGTGCCAGCAGCTTAGCGGCTAGCGCCGGCACAGATACGCAGTATTTT.

J is TRBJ2-2 and V is TRBV9; D is undetermined. Germline values: CDR1 SGDLS, CDR2 YYNGEE. Trimming cost V 0 bases and J 0 bases, with 6 bases left between them. The CDR3 runs 15 residues. The CDR3 reads CASSVATANTGELFF. CDR3 nucleotide sequence: TGTGCCAGCAGCGTAGCCACGGCGAACACCGGGGAGCTGTTTTTT.

The chain combines TRBV4-2 with TRBJ2-7, with TRBD2 matching over 11 bases. The CDR3 loop spans 15 amino acids. V was clipped by 0 bases and J by 6 bases; unmatched bases: 4. From germline, CDR1 is LGHNA and CDR2 YNFKEQ. Written as DNA, the CDR3 is TGTGCCAGCAGCCAAGATCTAGCGGGGGGCCGCGAGCAGTACTTC. This gives the protein CASSQDLAGGREQYF.

DNA for the CDR3: TGTGCCACTGACCGAACCAAGTACTTC. Translation gives CATDRTKYF. J is TRBJ2-4 and V is TRBV24-1; no definite D call. Germline CDR1 KGHDR, CDR2 SFDVKD. V lost 10 bases and J lost 14, with 11 bases in between. This CDR3 spans 9 amino acids.

The CDR3 reads CASSDGGDLSNQPQHF. The DNA for the CDR3 is TGTGCCAGCAGTGATGGGGGCGACCTTAGCAATCAGCCCCAGCATTTT. The chain employs TRBV6-4 and TRBJ1-5; perhaps TRBD1 as D (6 bases). CDR3 length: 16 residues. The ends were cut back, 3 bases at V and 0 bases at J, with 12 bases in the middle. Germline CDR1 and CDR2: MRHNA and SNTAGT.

Of note for this clone: An end of the junction differs from the germline gene, which may be a read error. The V call is TRBV6-2 or TRBV6-3, the J call TRBJ1-3; 7 bases match TRBD1. Germline lookup yields CDR1 MNHEY and CDR2 SVGEGT. This CDR3 contains 16 residues. The CDR3 DNA reads TGTGCCAGCAGTAACTCCGGGACAGACCCGGCGGACACCATATATTTT. Translating gives CASSNSGTDPADTIYF.

The rearrangement links TRBV5-4 to TRBJ2-3, with 10 bases identical to TRBD2. The CDR3 loop spans 16 amino acids. V was clipped by 0 bases and J by 1 base; unmatched bases: 2. Germline CDR1 SGHNT, CDR2 YYREEE (reference sequence). CDR3 sequence reads: CASSLGGTSGTDTQYF. For the CDR3, the DNA is TGTGCCAGCAGCTTGGGTGGGACTAGCGGCACAGATACGCAGTATTTT.

V and J are TRBV11-3 and TRBJ2-3; D is unclear. Per germline, CDR1 SGHNT and CDR2 YENEEA. V lost 3 bases to trimming and J lost 2 bases, with 6 bases between them. The CDR3 extends over 13 amino acids. In nucleotides, the CDR3 is TGTGCCAGCAGCTTTTCGGTCACAGATACGCAGTATTTT. Protein product: CASSFSVTDTQYF.